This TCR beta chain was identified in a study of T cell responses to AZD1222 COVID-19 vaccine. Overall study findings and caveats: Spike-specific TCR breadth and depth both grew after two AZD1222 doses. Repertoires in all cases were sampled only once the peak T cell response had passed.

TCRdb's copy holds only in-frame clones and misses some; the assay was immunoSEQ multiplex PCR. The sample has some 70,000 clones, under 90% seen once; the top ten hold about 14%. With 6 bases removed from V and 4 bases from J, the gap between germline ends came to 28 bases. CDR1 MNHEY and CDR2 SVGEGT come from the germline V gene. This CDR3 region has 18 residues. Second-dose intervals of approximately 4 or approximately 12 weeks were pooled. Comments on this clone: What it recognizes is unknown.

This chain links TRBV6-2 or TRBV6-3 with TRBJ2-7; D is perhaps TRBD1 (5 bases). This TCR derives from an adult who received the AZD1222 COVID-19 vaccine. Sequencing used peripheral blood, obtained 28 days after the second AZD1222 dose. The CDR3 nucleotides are TGTGCCAGCAGCGCGCCGGCCAGACAGTTTGCGGTAATATACGAGCAGTACTTC. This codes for CASSAPARQFAVIYEQYF.